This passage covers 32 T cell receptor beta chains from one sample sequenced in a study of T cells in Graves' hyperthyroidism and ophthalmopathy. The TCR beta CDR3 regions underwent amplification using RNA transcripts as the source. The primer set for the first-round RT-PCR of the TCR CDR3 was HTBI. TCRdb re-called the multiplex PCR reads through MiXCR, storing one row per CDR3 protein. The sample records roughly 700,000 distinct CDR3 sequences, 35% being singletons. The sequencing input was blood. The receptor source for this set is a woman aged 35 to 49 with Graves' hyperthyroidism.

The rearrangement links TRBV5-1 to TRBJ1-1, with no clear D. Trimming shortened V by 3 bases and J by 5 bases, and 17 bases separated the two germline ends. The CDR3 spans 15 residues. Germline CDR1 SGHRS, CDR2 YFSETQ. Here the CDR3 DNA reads TGCGCCAGCAGCTCGGAGAATTTGCCGGAGACTGAAGCTTTCTTT. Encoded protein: CASSSENLPETEAFF.

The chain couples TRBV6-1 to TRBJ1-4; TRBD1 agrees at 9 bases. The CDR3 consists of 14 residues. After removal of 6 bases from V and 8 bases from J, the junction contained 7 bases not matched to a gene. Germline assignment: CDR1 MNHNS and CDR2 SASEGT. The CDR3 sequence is CASRAQGAGEKLFF. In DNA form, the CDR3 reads TGTGCCAGCAGGGCACAGGGGGCCGGCGAAAAACTGTTTTTT.

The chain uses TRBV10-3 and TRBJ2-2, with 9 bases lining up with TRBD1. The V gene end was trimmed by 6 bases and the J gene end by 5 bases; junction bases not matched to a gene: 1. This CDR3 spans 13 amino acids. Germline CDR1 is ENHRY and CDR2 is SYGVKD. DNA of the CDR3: TGTGCCATCAGCGGGACAGGGACCGGGGAGCTGTTTTTT. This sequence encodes CAISGTGTGELFF.

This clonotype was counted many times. The chain's CDR3 is CASSITGNGYTF. DNA of the CDR3: TGTGCCAGTAGTATAACGGGGAATGGCTACACCTTC. The rearrangement joins TRBV19 to TRBJ1-2, with D unresolved. The CDR3 loop spans 12 amino acids. CDR1 LNHDA and CDR2 SQIVND come from the germline V gene (reference sequence). V shed 2 bases and J shed 6 bases, with 7 bases lying between them.

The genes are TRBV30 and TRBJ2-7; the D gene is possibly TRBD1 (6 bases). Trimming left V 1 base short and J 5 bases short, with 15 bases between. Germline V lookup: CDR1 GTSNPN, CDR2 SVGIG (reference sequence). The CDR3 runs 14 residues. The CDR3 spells CAWSAYRDRDEQYF. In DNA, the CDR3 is TGTGCCTGGAGTGCCTACAGGGATAGGGACGAGCAGTACTTC.

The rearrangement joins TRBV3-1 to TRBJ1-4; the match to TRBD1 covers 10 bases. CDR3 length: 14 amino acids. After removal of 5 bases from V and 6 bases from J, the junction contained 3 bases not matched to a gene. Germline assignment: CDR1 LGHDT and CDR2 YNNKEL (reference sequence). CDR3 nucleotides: TGTGCCAGCAGCTCGGGACAGGGGTATGAAAAACTGTTTTTT. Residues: CASSSGQGYEKLFF.

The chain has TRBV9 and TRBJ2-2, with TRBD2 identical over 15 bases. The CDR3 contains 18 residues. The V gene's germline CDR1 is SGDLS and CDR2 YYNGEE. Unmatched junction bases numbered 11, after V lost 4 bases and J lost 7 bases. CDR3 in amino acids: CASSPRTSGRADDGELFF. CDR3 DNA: TGTGCCAGCAGCCCAAGGACTAGCGGGAGGGCCGATGACGGGGAGCTGTTTTTT.

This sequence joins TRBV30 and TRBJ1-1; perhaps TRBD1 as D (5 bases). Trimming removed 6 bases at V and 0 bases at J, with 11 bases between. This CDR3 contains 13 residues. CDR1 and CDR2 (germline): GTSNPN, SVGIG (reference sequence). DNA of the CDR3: TGTGCCTGCTTGGGACTGTTGAACACTGAAGCTTTCTTT. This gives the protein CACLGLLNTEAFF.

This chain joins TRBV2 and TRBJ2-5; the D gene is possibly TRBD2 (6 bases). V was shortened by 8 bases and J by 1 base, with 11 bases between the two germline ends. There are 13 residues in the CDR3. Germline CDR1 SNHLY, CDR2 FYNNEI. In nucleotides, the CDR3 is TGTGCCAGCGGGGGAGCGGGCCAAGAGACCCAGTACTTC. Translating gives CASGGAGQETQYF.

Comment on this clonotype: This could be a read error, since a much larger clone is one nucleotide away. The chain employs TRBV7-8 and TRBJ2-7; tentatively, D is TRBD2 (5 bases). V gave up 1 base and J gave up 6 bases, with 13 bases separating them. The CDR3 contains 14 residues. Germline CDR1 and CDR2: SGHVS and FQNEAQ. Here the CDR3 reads CASSLVGETSEQYF. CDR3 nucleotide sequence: TGTGCCAGCAGCTTAGTCGGGGAAACCTCCGAGCAGTACTTC.

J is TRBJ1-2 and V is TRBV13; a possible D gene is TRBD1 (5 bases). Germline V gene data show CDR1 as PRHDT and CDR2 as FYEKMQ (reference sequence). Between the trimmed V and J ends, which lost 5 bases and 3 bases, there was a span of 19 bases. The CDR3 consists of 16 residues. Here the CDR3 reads CASSPRGYVKDYGYTF. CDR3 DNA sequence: TGTGCCAGCAGCCCCCGGGGGTACGTTAAGGACTATGGCTACACCTTC.

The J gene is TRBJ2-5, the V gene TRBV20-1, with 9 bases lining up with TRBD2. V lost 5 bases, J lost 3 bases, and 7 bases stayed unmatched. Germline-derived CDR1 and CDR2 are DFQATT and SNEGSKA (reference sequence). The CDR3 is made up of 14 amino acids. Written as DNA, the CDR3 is TGCAGTGCTGAACACCTAGCGGGGAAAGAGACCCAGTACTTC. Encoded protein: CSAEHLAGKETQYF.

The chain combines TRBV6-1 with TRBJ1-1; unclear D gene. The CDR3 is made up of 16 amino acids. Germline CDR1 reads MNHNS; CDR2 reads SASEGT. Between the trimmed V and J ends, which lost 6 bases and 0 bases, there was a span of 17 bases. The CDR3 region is CASREPPRVMNTEAFF. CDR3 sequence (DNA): TGTGCCAGCAGGGAACCCCCTAGAGTCATGAACACTGAAGCTTTCTTT.

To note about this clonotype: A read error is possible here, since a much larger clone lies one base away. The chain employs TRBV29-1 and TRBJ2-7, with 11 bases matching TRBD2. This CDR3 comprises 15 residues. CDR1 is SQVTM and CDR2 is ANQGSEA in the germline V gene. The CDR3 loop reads CSAKWSLAGGGEQCF. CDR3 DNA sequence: TGCAGCGCAAAATGGAGCCTAGCGGGAGGAGGAGAGCAGTGCTTC.

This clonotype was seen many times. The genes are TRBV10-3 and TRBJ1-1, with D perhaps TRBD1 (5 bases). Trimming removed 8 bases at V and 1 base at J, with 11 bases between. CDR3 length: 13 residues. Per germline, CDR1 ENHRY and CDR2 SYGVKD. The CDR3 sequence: CAIGSGQNTEAFF. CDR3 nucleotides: TGTGCCATCGGTTCGGGGCAGAACACTGAAGCTTTCTTT.

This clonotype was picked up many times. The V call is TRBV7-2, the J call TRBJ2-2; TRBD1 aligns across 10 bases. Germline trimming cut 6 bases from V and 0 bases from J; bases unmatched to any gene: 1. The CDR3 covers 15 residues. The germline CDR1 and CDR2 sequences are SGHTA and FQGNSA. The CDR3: CASRTGGANTGELFF. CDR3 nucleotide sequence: TGTGCCAGCAGGACAGGGGGCGCGAACACCGGGGAGCTGTTTTTT.

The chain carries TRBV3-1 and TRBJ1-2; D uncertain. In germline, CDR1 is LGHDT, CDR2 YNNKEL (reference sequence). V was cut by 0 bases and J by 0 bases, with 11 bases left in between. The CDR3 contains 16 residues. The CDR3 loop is CASSQDGGAANYGYTF. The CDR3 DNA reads TGTGCCAGCAGCCAAGATGGCGGTGCGGCTAACTATGGCTACACCTTC.

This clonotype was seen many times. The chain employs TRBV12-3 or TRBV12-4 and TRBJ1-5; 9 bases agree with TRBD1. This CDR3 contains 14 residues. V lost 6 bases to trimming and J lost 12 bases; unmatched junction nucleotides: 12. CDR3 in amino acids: CASRSTGGQNSQHF. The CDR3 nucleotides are TGTGCCAGCAGGTCAACAGGGGGCCAAAATAGCCAGCATTTT.

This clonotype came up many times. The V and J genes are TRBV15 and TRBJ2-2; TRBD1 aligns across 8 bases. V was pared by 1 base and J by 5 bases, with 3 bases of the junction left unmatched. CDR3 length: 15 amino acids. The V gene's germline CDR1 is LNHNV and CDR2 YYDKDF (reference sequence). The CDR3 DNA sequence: TGTGCCACCAGCAGAGGTCGGACAGGGACCGGGGAGCTGTTTTTT. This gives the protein CATSRGRTGTGELFF.

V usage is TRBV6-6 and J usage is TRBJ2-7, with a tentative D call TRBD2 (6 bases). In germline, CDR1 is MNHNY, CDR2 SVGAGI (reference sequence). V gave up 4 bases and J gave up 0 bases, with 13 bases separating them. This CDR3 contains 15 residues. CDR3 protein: CASSSPSALSYEQYF. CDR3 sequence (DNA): TGTGCCAGCAGTTCTCCTAGCGCTCTCTCCTACGAGCAGTACTTC.

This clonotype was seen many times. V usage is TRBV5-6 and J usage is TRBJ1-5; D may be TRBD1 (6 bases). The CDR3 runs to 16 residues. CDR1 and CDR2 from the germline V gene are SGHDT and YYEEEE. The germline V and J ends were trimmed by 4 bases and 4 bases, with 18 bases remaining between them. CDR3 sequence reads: CASSKRPGTPNQPQHF. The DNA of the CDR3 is TGTGCCAGCAGCAAGCGACCCGGGACACCTAATCAGCCCCAGCATTTT.

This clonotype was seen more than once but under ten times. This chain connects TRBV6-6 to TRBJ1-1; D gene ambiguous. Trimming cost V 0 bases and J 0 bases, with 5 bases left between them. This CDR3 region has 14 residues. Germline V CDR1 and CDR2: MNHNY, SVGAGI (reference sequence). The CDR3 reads CASSYSQMNTEAFF. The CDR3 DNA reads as TGTGCCAGCAGTTACTCTCAGATGAACACTGAAGCTTTCTTT.

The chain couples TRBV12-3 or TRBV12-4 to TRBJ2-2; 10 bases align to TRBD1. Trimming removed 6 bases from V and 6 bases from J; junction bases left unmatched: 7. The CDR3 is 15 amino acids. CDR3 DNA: TGTGCCAGCAGACCGGGACAGGGGTGGGCCGGGGAGCTGTTTTTT. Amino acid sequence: CASRPGQGWAGELFF.

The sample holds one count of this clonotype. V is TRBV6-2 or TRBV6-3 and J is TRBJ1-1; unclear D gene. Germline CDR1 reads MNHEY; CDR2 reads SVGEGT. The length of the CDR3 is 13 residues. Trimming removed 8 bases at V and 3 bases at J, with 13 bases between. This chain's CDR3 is CASGNQGYTEAFF. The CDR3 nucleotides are TGTGCCAGCGGCAACCAAGGTTACACTGAAGCTTTCTTT.

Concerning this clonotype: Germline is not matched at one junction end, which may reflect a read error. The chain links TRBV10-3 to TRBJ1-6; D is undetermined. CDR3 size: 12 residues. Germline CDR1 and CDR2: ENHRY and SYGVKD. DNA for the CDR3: TGTGCCAGCAGTCCCCTCGGGTCACCCCTCCACTTT. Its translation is CASSPLGSPLHF.

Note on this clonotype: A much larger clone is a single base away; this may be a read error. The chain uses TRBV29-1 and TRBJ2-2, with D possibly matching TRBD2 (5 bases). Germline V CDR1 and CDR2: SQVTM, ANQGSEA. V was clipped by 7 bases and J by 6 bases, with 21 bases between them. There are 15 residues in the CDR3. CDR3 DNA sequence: TGCAGCGCTAGCCTCCTGGGAGAGTGGGCCGGGGAGCTGTTTTTT. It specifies CSASLLGEWAGELFF.

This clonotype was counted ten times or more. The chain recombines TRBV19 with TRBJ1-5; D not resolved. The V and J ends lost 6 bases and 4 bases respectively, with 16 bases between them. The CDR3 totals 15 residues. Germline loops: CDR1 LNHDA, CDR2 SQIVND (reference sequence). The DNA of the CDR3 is TGTGCCAGTAGGACCTTATGGGGTAATAATCAGCCCCAGCATTTT. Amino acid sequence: CASRTLWGNNQPQHF.

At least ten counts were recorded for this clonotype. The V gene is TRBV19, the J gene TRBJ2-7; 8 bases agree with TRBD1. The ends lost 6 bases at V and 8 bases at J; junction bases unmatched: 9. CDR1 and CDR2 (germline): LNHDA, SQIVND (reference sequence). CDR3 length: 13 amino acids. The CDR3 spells CASSTTGVKKQYF. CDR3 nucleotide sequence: TGTGCCAGTAGCACGACAGGGGTGAAGAAGCAGTACTTC. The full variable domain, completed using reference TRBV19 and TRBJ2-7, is DGGITQSPKYLFRKEGQNVTLSCEQNLNHDAMYWYRQDPGQGLRLIYYSQIVNDFQKGDIAEGYSVSREKKESFPLTVTSAQKNPTAFYLCASSTTGVKKQYFGPGTRLTVT.

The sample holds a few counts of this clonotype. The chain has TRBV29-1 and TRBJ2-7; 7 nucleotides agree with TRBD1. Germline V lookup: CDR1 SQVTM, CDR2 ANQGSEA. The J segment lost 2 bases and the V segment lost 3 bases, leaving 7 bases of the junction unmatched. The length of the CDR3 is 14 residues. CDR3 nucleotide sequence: TGCAGCGTTGATATGGGGCAGGGGGCCTACGAGCAGTACTTC. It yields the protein CSVDMGQGAYEQYF.

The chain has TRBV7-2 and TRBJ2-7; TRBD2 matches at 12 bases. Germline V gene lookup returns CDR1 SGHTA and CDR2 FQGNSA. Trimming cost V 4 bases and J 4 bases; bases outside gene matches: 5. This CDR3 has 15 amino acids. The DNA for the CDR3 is TGTGCCAGCAGCTCTAGCGGGGGGGCCATATACGAGCAGTACTTC. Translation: CASSSSGGAIYEQYF.

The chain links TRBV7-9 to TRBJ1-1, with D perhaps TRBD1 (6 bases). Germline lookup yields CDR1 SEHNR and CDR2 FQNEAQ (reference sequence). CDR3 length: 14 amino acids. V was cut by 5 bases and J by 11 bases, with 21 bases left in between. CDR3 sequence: CASSPQGPQGEAFF. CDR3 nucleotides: TGTGCCAGCAGCCCACAGGGTCCCCAAGGGGAGGCTTTCTTT. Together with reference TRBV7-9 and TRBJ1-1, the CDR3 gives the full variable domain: DTGVSQNPRHKITKRGQNVTFRCDPISEHNRLYWYRQTLGQGPEFLTYFQNEAQLEKSRLLSDRFSAERPKGSFSTLEIQRTEQGDSAMYLCASSPQGPQGEAFFGQGTRLTVV.

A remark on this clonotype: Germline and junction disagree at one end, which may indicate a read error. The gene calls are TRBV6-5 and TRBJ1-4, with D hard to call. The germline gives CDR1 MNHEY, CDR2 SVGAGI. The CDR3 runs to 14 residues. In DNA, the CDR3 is TGTGCCATCAGTTACGATCCAACTAATGAAAAACTGTTTTTT. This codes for CAISYDPTNEKLFF.